This paragraph reports one T cell receptor (beta chain). The V gene end was trimmed by 4 bases and the J gene end by 3 bases; junction bases not matched to a gene: 6. This CDR3 is 16 amino acids long. Per germline, CDR1 SGHRS and CDR2 YFSETQ. This sample is drawn from a study of control samples from healthy donors and cancer patients. Sequenced by immunoSEQ multiplex PCR; TCRdb stores in-frame clones only, minus some. Among around 100,000 clones listed, approximately 90% were seen once. Sequenced: blood. The chain combines TRBV5-1 with TRBJ2-3, with 12 bases that match TRBD2. The source is a woman younger than 35 in good health. The CDR3 DNA reads TGCGCCAGCAGCACCTGGGGACTAGCGGGTACAGATACGCAGTATTTT. It codes for CASSTWGLAGTDTQYF.